This TCR beta chain comes out of a study of cytomegalovirus exposure and HLA in healthy donors. Broader study findings: Later analysis indicated greater clonal expansion among HLA-associated TCR beta chains than among equally common other chains.

The CDR3 runs to 13 residues. V lost 3 bases and J lost 6, with 14 bases in between. Germline V gene sequence: CDR1 SQVTM, CDR2 ANQGSEA. In the case of this clone: Its antigen remains unknown.

Amplification used 60 Vbeta primers and 13 Jbeta primers. Produced via immunoSEQ multiplex PCR; TCRdb's table is partial and in-frame only. Of roughly 290,000 clones in the sample, about 87% were seen once. The source of this sequence is a woman between 18 and 29 years old in good health and CMV-seronegative. Source material: PBMCs. The rearrangement joins TRBV29-1 to TRBJ1-1; D ambiguous. CDR3 protein: CSVEGREWPEAFF. The CDR3 coding sequence is TGCAGCGTTGAGGGGAGGGAGTGGCCTGAAGCTTTCTTT.